These 6 T cell receptor beta chains originate from one sample sequenced in a study of blood T cell repertoires in COVID-19. Profiling relied on immunoSEQ multiplex PCR, and the TCRdb table lists in-frame clones only, not all of them. This sample has tens of thousands of clones, with 60% to 85% found just once. Specimen: peripheral blood. These receptors were obtained from a human donor in a cohort sampled during active COVID-19.

The count of this clone is one. V is TRBV12-5 and J is TRBJ2-4; D possibly corresponds to TRBD1 (5 bases). This CDR3 has 13 amino acids. The germline V and J ends were trimmed by 2 bases and 8 bases, with 10 bases remaining between them. The V gene's germline CDR1 is LGHNT and CDR2 FRNRAP. CDR3 amino acids: CASGLSGKDIQYF. CDR3 nucleotide sequence: TGTGCTAGTGGTTTGTCAGGGAAGGACATTCAGTACTTC.

The chain combines TRBV5-6 with TRBJ2-7; the D gene is possibly TRBD1 (6 bases). Germline V gene data show CDR1 as SGHDT and CDR2 as YYEEEE. The CDR3 runs to 13 residues. V gave up 4 bases and J gave up 4 bases, with 12 bases separating them. The CDR3 is CASSPWTAYEQYV. The CDR3 nucleotides are TGTGCCAGCAGCCCTTGGACAGCTTACGAGCAGTACGTC.

J is TRBJ1-2 and V is TRBV9; TRBD1 matches at 8 bases. CDR3 length: 17 residues. The V and J ends lost 4 bases and 4 bases, in that order; junction bases with no gene match: 15. The germline gives CDR1 SGDLS, CDR2 YYNGEE. CDR3 residues: CASSTAPDRGEVYGYTF. The CDR3 DNA sequence: TGTGCCAGCAGCACAGCCCCCGACAGGGGAGAGGTCTATGGCTACACCTTC.

This clone was observed once. The chain uses TRBV27 and TRBJ2-7; possibly TRBD2 for D (5 bases). The V and J ends lost 7 bases and 1 base respectively, with 11 bases between them. The length of the CDR3 is 13 residues. The germline gives CDR1 MNHEY, CDR2 SMNVEV (reference sequence). For the CDR3, the DNA is TGTGCCAGCAACCCGAGGGATTCCTACGAGCAGTACGTC. Translation gives CASNPRDSYEQYV.

This clone has more than one count but fewer than ten. V is TRBV10-3 and J is TRBJ2-2, with D possibly being TRBD1 (5 bases). Germline assignment: CDR1 ENHRY and CDR2 SYGVKD. The CDR3 is 12 amino acids. Trimming took 7 bases from V and 5 from J, leaving 8 bases between them. This CDR3 reads CAITPGTGELFF. The CDR3 DNA reads TGTGCCATCACCCCAGGGACCGGGGAGCTGTTTTTT.

This clone was found a few times. This rearrangement joins TRBV6-5 to TRBJ2-2, with TRBD2 as a possible D gene (5 bases). CDR1 is MNHEY and CDR2 is SVGAGI in the germline V gene. The V end was cut by 8 bases, the J end by 7 bases, with 14 bases between. The CDR3 sequence is 13 residues long. CDR3 nucleotide sequence: TGTGCCAGCGAAAGGCCCGAGGGCGGGGAGCTGTTTTTT. Protein sequence: CASERPEGGELFF.